The source of this TCR beta chain is a study of blood T cells in healthy people across ages. For the second PCR, which ran for roughly 6 to 12 cycles, a sample-barcoded 5' primer and a J-beta primer mix were used. A single record per CDR3 protein comes from TCRdb applying MiXCR to the 5' RACE reads. This table has around 850,000 distinct CDR3 sequences, 35% to 40% appearing once. CDR1 is MNHEY, CDR2 SVGEGT, per germline. V was pared by 7 bases and J by 1 base, with 10 bases of the junction left unmatched. The CDR3 runs 16 residues. This clonotype has only a few counts. This receptor was obtained from a man younger than 35 in good health. The rearrangement links TRBV6-2 or TRBV6-3 to TRBJ2-1; the match to TRBD1 covers 7 bases. Sample: blood. CDR3 in DNA: TGTGCCAGCACCCAAACAGGGGAGCAGTCCTACAATGAGCAGTTCTTC. Its translation: CASTQTGEQSYNEQFF.